The clone carrying this T cell receptor (beta chain) was detected once. The antigen remains undetermined. Sequenced material consisted of expressed TCRB transcripts (all of the isolated RNA was reverse transcribed). Only in-frame clones appear in the TCRdb table, and some are missing; sequencing was by immunoSEQ multiplex PCR. The sample has 600,000 or so clones, more than 12% seen once. This sample is drawn from a study of beta chain features in type 1 diabetes. Study outcomes and limitations: Type 1 diabetes patients had moderately but significantly shorter TCRB CDR3s in all four CD4+ subsets.

This CDR3 comprises 13 residues. Germline loops: CDR1 LNHDA, CDR2 SQIVND (reference sequence). Trimming removed 9 bases from V and 2 bases from J, with 13 bases in between. The TCR sequence derives from a man aged 18 to 29 with type 1 diabetes. The chain couples TRBV19 to TRBJ1-2; maybe TRBD1 (5 bases). The specimen was naive CD4+ T cells from blood. CDR3 protein: CASSGGVNYGYTF. The DNA of the CDR3 is TGTGCCAGCTCCGGAGGGGTAAACTATGGCTACACCTTC.